This TCR beta chain was identified in a study of untreated major depressive disorder (dated 2018 in TCRdb). The study in broad terms: In this cross-sectional case-control comparison, antidepressant-free major depressive disorder patients and individually matched non-depressed controls were compared on T cell phenotype and TCR repertoire. Differences in Vbeta 5.1, Vbeta 11 and Vbeta 22 usage observed by flow cytometry in the whole cohort were followed up by sequencing. Broad study findings and their caveats: In the sequencing data, TRBV25-01 and TRBV02-01 usage matched the flow-cytometry pattern but was not statistically significant. A comparatively small study sample was produced by the strict matching and exclusion criteria, and the generalizability of findings was thereby limited. In CD4+ T cells, sequencing confirmed that depressed patients used TRBV05-01 (Vbeta 5.1) more than controls did, with a one-tailed test giving p = 0.040. For the sequencing comparisons, one-tailed planned tests were applied to only three preselected Vbeta families. In every sequenced subject, all of the top five TRBV05-01 clones were private clones.

Of note for this clone: Its antigen remains undetermined. Per-nucleotide qualities are absent, and no much larger clonotype sits a single base away.

For sex, age, current smoking status and body mass index, every depressed patient had a pairwise-matched non-depressed control. Every participant in the study was of European descent. No current or lifetime mood disorder was present in controls, and Quick Inventory of Depressive Symptoms-Self Report scores of 5 or less were recorded for controls. Major medical conditions, Axis I/II comorbidities, regular medication or illicit drug use, and drinking over 100 g alcohol a week were all grounds for excluding any participant. Approximately 30 ml of peripheral blood was collected into EDTA tubes from each participant. Magnetic negative selection with the BD IMag Human CD4 T Lymphocyte Enrichment Set was used to purify CD4+ T cells from thawed PBMCs. Flow cytometry confirmed that the CD4+ enrichment method typically gave around 95% purity. TCRbeta sequencing was performed on a subgroup of roughly five case-control pairs selected blind to chemokine receptor expression and flow-cytometric repertoire skewing results. Every blood sample was taken in the morning at 8:00 a.m., and Ficoll-Hypaque gradient centrifugation was used to isolate PBMCs. PBMCs were cryopreserved by gradual cooling to -80 degrees C and were kept in liquid nitrogen until assay.

V has 4 bases trimmed and J has 1 base trimmed; junction bases matching no gene number 6. CDR1 and CDR2 are read off the germline V gene as SGHRS and YFSETQ. The CDR3 holds 15 amino acids from the cysteine to the phenylalanine. The CDR3 DNA has 45 bases and is translated from base 1. The Qiagen DNeasy Blood and Tissue Kit was used to extract total genomic DNA from the purified CD4+ T cells. The TCRbeta CDR3 region, defined according to IMGT, was amplified and sequenced using immunoSEQ immunosequencing protocols. For the original study's pipeline: Preprocessing of raw sequence data for PCR and sequencing error correction was performed by the immunoSEQ service. The sequence data were imported into the immunoSEQ Analyzer and were further analyzed using VDJtools v1.0.7. Patient-control differences were tested with the paired Wilcoxon signed-rank test. Not all clones reach the TCRdb copy of this immuneACCESS table, which keeps in-frame sequences only. Checked studies attribute under half of the gap to unresolved V genes and leave the rest unexplained. V, J and clone size reflect that table, while D and trimming were determined from the DNA. The sample records some 21,000 clones, 85% to 90% of which are singletons. Clones ranked in the top ten supply 0.45% to 0.55% of the sample.

The sequence was obtained from a woman aged 40 to 49 in good health. In this chain, TRBV5-1 is recombined with TRBJ2-3; TRBD1 aligns with 7 central bases. The sample consisted of CD4+ T cells from PBMCs. Here the CDR3 is given as CASSLQGFGTDTQYF. In nucleotide form, the sequence is TGCGCCAGCAGCCTACAGGGGTTTGGCACAGATACGCAGTATTTT. Here the CDR3 is joined to the reference TRBV5-1 and TRBJ2-3 genes, and the full variable domain is: KAGVTQTPRYLIKTRGQQVTLSCSPISGHRSVSWYQQTPGQGLQFLFEYFSETQRNKGNFPGRFSGRQFSNSRSEMNVSTLELGDSALYLCASSLQGFGTDTQYFGPGTRLTVL.